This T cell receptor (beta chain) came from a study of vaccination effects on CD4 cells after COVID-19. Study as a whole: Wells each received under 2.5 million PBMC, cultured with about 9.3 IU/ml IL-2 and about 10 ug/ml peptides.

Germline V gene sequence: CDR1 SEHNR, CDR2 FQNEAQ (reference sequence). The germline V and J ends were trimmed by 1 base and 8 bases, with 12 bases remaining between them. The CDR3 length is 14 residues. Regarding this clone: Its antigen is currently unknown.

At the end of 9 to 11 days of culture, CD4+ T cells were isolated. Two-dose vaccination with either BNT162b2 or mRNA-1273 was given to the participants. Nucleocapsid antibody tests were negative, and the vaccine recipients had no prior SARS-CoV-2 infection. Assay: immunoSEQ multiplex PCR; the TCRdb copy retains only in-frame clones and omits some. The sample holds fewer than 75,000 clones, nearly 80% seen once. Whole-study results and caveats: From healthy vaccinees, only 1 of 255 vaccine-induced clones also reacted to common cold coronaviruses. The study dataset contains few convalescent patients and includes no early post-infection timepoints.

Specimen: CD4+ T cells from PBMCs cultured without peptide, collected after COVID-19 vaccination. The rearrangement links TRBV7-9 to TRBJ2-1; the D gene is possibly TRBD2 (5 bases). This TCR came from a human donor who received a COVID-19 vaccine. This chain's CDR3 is CASSLELEIDEQFF. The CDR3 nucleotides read TGTGCCAGCAGCTTAGAACTAGAGATCGATGAGCAGTTCTTC. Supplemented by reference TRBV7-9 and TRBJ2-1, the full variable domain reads DTGVSQNPRHKITKRGQNVTFRCDPISEHNRLYWYRQTLGQGPEFLTYFQNEAQLEKSRLLSDRFSAERPKGSFSTLEIQRTEQGDSAMYLCASSLELEIDEQFFGPGTRLTVL.